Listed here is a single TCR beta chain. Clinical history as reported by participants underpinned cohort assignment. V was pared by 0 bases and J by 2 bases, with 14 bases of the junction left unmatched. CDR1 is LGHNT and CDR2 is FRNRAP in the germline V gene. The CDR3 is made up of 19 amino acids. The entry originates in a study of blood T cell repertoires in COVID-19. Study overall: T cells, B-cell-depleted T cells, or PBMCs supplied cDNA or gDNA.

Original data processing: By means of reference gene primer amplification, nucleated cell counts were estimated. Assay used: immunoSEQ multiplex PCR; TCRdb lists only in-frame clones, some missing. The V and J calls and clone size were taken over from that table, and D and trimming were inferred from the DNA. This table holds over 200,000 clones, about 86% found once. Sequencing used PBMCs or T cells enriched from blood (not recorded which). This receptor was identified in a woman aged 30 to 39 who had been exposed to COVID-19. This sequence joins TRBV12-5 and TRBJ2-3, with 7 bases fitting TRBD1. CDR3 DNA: TGTGCTAGTGGTTTGGTACTAAAAGGGACAGTATCCCCCACAGATACGCAGTATTTT. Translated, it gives CASGLVLKGTVSPTDTQYF.